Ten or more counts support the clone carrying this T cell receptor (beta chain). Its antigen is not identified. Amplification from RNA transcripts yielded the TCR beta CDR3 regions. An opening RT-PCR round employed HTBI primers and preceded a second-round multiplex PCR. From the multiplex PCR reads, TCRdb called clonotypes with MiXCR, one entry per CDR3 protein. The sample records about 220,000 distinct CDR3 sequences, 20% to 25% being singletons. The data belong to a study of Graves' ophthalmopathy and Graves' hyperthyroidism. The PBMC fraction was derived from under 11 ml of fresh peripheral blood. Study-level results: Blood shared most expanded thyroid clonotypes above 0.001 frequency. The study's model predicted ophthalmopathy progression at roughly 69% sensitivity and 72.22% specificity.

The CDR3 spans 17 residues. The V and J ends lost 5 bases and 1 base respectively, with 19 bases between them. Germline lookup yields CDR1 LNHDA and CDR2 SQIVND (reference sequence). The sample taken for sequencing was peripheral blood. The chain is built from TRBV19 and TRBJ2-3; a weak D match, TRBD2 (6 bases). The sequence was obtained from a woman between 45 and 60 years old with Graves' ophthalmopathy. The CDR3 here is CASSATRRASGTDTQYF. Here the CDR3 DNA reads TGTGCCAGTAGTGCCACTAGGAGGGCTAGCGGCACAGATACGCAGTATTTT.